This is a list of T cell receptor beta chains from one sample in a study of CD8 T cells in Susac syndrome. TCRdb called the immunoSEQ multiplex PCR reads again in MiXCR, with one record for every CDR3 protein. The profile shows 200,000 to 300,000 distinct CDR3 sequences, around 95% of them singletons. Sequenced material: CD4+ T cells from PBMCs. Receptor source: a human donor with multiple sclerosis. The CDR3 runs from the conserved cysteine through the conserved F or W. D genes are given only for firm matches. Clone size appears in some rows only: once, few, many, or a class for an expanded clone.

clone_size: .
d_call: .
v_call: TRBV12-3/TRBV12-4
j_call: TRBJ1-2
cdr3_aa: CASTRGEVYGYTF
cdr3_nt: TGTGCCAGCACCCGGGGGGAGGTCTATGGCTACACCTTC

clone_size: .
d_call: .
v_call: TRBV12-3/TRBV12-4
j_call: TRBJ1-5
cdr3_aa: CASRWGVEPSNQPQHF
cdr3_nt: TGTGCCAGCAGATGGGGGGTGGAGCCGAGCAATCAGCCCCAGCATTTT

clone_size: .
d_call: .
v_call: TRBV12-5
j_call: TRBJ1-4
cdr3_aa: CASGFGRGQDEKLFF
cdr3_nt: TGTGCTAGTGGTTTTGGCCGGGGGCAGGATGAAAAACTGTTTTTT

clone_size: .
d_call: .
v_call: TRBV7-9
j_call: TRBJ2-1
cdr3_aa: CASSLASAYNEQFF
cdr3_nt: TGTGCCAGCAGCTTAGCCAGCGCCTACAATGAGCAGTTCTTC

clone_size: .
d_call: .
v_call: TRBV15
j_call: TRBJ2-1
cdr3_aa: CATSNPWGSTNEQFF
cdr3_nt: TGTGCCACCAGCAACCCCTGGGGATCTACAAATGAGCAGTTCTTC

clone_size: few
d_call: TRBD1
v_call: TRBV27
j_call: TRBJ1-1
cdr3_aa: CASTRTGNTEAFF
cdr3_nt: TGTGCCAGCACCCGGACAGGGAACACTGAAGCTTTCTTT

clone_size: .
d_call: .
v_call: TRBV6-1
j_call: TRBJ1-5
cdr3_aa: CASSEGGVGNQPQHF
cdr3_nt: TGTGCCAGCAGTGAAGGGGGAGTTGGCAATCAGCCCCAGCATTTT

clone_size: .
d_call: .
v_call: TRBV20-1
j_call: TRBJ2-4
cdr3_aa: CSAQPPGGRAKNIQYF
cdr3_nt: TGCAGTGCCCAACCCCCCGGGGGGCGGGCCAAAAACATTCAGTACTTC

clone_size: .
d_call: TRBD1
v_call: TRBV7-8
j_call: TRBJ2-1
cdr3_aa: CETRAGGNYNEQFF
cdr3_nt: TGTGAAACGAGGGCAGGGGGAAACTACAATGAGCAGTTCTTC

clone_size: .
d_call: TRBD1
v_call: TRBV29-1
j_call: TRBJ1-1
cdr3_aa: CSYRGQATEAFF
cdr3_nt: TGCAGCTACAGGGGGCAGGCCACTGAAGCTTTCTTT

clone_size: .
d_call: .
v_call: TRBV11-2
j_call: TRBJ1-2
cdr3_aa: CASSLRAGAGGYTF
cdr3_nt: TGTGCCAGCAGCTTAAGGGCAGGGGCCGGTGGCTACACCTTC

clone_size: .
d_call: .
v_call: TRBV20-1
j_call: TRBJ2-5
cdr3_aa: CSARRVAQETQYF
cdr3_nt: TGCAGTGCTAGACGAGTAGCCCAAGAGACCCAGTACTTC

clone_size: .
d_call: TRBD2
v_call: TRBV29-1
j_call: TRBJ2-7
cdr3_aa: CSVEAPIAGSRSEQYF
cdr3_nt: TGCAGCGTTGAAGCCCCCATAGCGGGGTCCCGATCCGAGCAGTACTTC

clone_size: few
d_call: .
v_call: TRBV30
j_call: TRBJ2-1
cdr3_aa: CAWSVRGNEQFF
cdr3_nt: TGTGCCTGGAGTGTTCGCGGGAATGAGCAGTTCTTC

clone_size: .
d_call: .
v_call: TRBV10-3
j_call: TRBJ1-1
cdr3_aa: CAISSPSRDTEAFF
cdr3_nt: TGTGCCATCAGTTCCCCGTCCCGGGACACTGAAGCTTTCTTT

clone_size: .
d_call: .
v_call: TRBV18
j_call: TRBJ2-4
cdr3_aa: CASSPMGLEAKNIQYF
cdr3_nt: TGTGCCAGCTCACCAATGGGGCTAGAAGCCAAAAACATTCAGTACTTC

clone_size: .
d_call: TRBD2
v_call: TRBV30
j_call: TRBJ2-1
cdr3_aa: CAWSVGLAGYNEQFF
cdr3_nt: TGTGCCTGGAGTGTAGGACTAGCGGGATACAATGAGCAGTTCTTC

clone_size: .
d_call: TRBD1
v_call: TRBV7-2
j_call: TRBJ1-1
cdr3_aa: CASSLALGTGGTEAFF
cdr3_nt: TGTGCCAGCAGCTTAGCGCTAGGGACAGGGGGGACTGAAGCTTTCTTT

clone_size: .
d_call: .
v_call: TRBV12-3/TRBV12-4
j_call: TRBJ1-6
cdr3_aa: CASSLIGNSPLHF
cdr3_nt: TGTGCCAGCAGTTTGATTGGGAATTCACCCCTCCACTTT